These T cell receptor beta chains were read from a single sample in a study of CD8+ T cells in alopecia areata. The table came from immunoSEQ multiplex PCR; TCRdb's copy has only in-frame clones and leaves some out. The sample yields some 170,000 clones, about 54% seen once. The sample was CD4+ T cells sorted from blood, taken between weeks 55 and 70, from a patient treated with tofacitinib. Every receptor here comes from a human donor with alopecia areata. CDR3s include the opening cysteine and the closing phenylalanine or tryptophan. The D gene is left open where the match is weak. Expanded clones are given a class, and other clones once, few, many or no size at all.

size,J,V,D,CDR3,DNA
few,TRBJ2-5,TRBV4-1,-,CASSQGERRGGTLYQETQYF,TGCGCCAGCAGCCAAGGAGAGAGAAGAGGGGGAACCCTGTACCAAGAGACCCAGTACTTC
-,TRBJ1-2,TRBV18,TRBD1,CASSQNGQDGGYTF,TGTGCCAGCTCCCAAAACGGACAGGACGGCGGCTACACCTTC
-,TRBJ1-6,TRBV7-9,-,CASSQQDSPLHF,TGTGCCAGCAGCCAACAGGATTCACCCCTCCACTTT
-,TRBJ1-5,TRBV4-1,TRBD1,CASSNGGTVNQPQHF,TGCGCCAGCAGTAACGGCGGGACAGTAAATCAGCCCCAGCATTTT
-,TRBJ1-6,TRBV6-5,-,CASRNDRDNSPLHF,TGTGCCAGCAGGAACGACAGAGATAATTCACCCCTCCACTTT
-,TRBJ2-5,TRBV5-1,-,CASSVGSFGETQYF,TGCGCCAGCAGCGTTGGTAGCTTCGGGGAGACCCAGTACTTC
-,TRBJ2-3,TRBV5-1,-,CASSLGAYTDTQYF,TGCGCCAGCAGCTTGGGGGCCTACACAGATACGCAGTATTTT
few,TRBJ1-1,TRBV29-1,-,CSVESQDDTEAFF,TGCAGCGTTGAAAGCCAGGATGACACTGAAGCTTTCTTT
few,TRBJ2-1,TRBV6-6,-,CASSSVANEQFF,TGTGCCAGCAGTTCGGTTGCCAATGAGCAGTTCTTC
once,TRBJ2-7,TRBV15,-,CATSRAALTYEQYF,TGTGCCACCAGCAGAGCGGCGCTGACCTACGAGCAGTACTTC
-,TRBJ2-6,TRBV10-3,-,CAISGEESSGANVLTF,TGTGCCATCAGTGGGGAAGAGAGCTCTGGGGCCAACGTCCTGACTTTC
once,TRBJ2-7,TRBV19,TRBD1,CATGRDSYEQYF,TGTGCCACCGGCAGGGACAGCTACGAGCAGTACTTC
few,TRBJ2-5,TRBV30,-,CASGDQETQYF,TGTGCTTCTGGGGATCAAGAGACCCAGTACTTC
-,TRBJ1-2,TRBV30,TRBD1,CAWSVWGTGDHYGYTF,TGTGCCTGGAGTGTATGGGGGACAGGGGACCACTATGGCTACACCTTC
-,TRBJ2-7,TRBV5-1,TRBD2,CASSFSGTRSEQYF,TGCGCCAGCAGCTTTTCCGGGACTAGGTCCGAGCAGTACTTC
few,TRBJ2-3,TRBV5-1,-,CASSEHRDTQYF,TGCGCCAGCAGTGAACACCGGGATACGCAGTATTTT
-,TRBJ2-7,TRBV29-1,-,CSVITSYEQYF,TGCAGCGTTATAACTTCCTACGAGCAGTACTTC
-,TRBJ2-1,TRBV30,TRBD2,CAWSVFGGSSYNEQFF,TGTGCCTGGAGTGTTTTCGGGGGGAGCTCCTACAATGAGCAGTTCTTC
-,TRBJ1-1,TRBV29-1,-,CSVVDWRGAEAFF,TGCAGCGTTGTCGATTGGAGGGGGGCTGAAGCTTTCTTT
few,TRBJ2-1,TRBV6-5,-,CASSSPGVSEQFF,TGTGCCAGCAGTTCCCCGGGAGTGAGTGAGCAGTTCTTC
few,TRBJ2-6,TRBV9,TRBD1,CASSVSTGTGGFGANVLTF,TGTGCCAGCAGCGTATCAACCGGGACAGGGGGCTTTGGGGCCAACGTCCTGACTTTC
once,TRBJ2-7,TRBV10-3,-,CAISVQGSTSSYEQYF,TGTGCCATCAGTGTTCAGGGTTCCACATCATCCTACGAGCAGTACTTC
-,TRBJ2-1,TRBV14,TRBD2,CASSRLAGVIGNEQFF,TGTGCCAGCAGCCGACTAGCGGGGGTAATCGGAAATGAGCAGTTCTTC
few,TRBJ2-5,TRBV29-1,-,CSVGFRQETQYF,TGCAGCGTTGGTTTCAGGCAAGAGACCCAGTACTTC
few,TRBJ1-2,TRBV6-1,TRBD1,CASRRQGDYGYTF,TGTGCCAGCAGAAGACAGGGAGACTATGGCTACACCTTC
-,TRBJ2-3,TRBV7-2,TRBD2,CASSLQSGVDTQYF,TGTGCCAGCAGCCTACAGAGCGGGGTCGATACGCAGTATTTT
-,TRBJ2-4,TRBV10-3,TRBD1,CAISEDRGTKNIQYF,TGTGCCATCAGCGAGGACAGGGGGACCAAAAACATTCAGTACTTC